The 8 T cell receptor beta chains below all came from one sample that was sequenced in a study of control samples from healthy donors and cancer patients. Some clones are missing from TCRdb's copy, which holds only in-frame ones; the method was immunoSEQ multiplex PCR. The sample has some 76,000 clones, roughly 89% seen once. The material sequenced was PBMCs. The receptors here all came from a man aged 55 to 69 with lung cancer.

CDR3 in DNA: TGTGCCAGCAGTCGAGGAGGGACAGATAATTCACCCCTCCACTTT. Amino acid sequence: CASSRGGTDNSPLHF. V usage is TRBV7-9 and J usage is TRBJ1-6; 7 bases align to TRBD1. Germline trimming cut 6 bases from V and 5 bases from J; bases unmatched to any gene: 7. CDR1 and CDR2 from the germline V gene are SEHNR and FQNEAQ (reference sequence). CDR3 length equals 15 residues.

V usage is TRBV30 and J usage is TRBJ1-1, with 9 bases aligning to TRBD1. J was trimmed by 7 bases and V by 1 base; bases with no gene match: 4. This CDR3 is 13 amino acids long. Germline V gene sequence: CDR1 GTSNPN, CDR2 SVGIG (reference sequence). The chain's CDR3 is CAWSGGTGIEAFF. CDR3 bases: TGTGCCTGGAGTGGCGGGACAGGGATTGAAGCTTTCTTT.

The chain combines TRBV18 with TRBJ1-1, with D possibly being TRBD1 (5 bases). CDR3 length: 15 amino acids. Germline-derived CDR1 and CDR2 are KGHSH and LQKENI. Between the trimmed V and J ends, which lost 0 bases and 3 bases, there was a span of 11 bases. The CDR3 DNA follows: TGTGCCAGCTCACCACCAGCAGGGTGGGACACTGAAGCTTTCTTT. Its protein is CASSPPAGWDTEAFF. Full variable domain (outside the CDR3, taken from reference TRBV18 and TRBJ1-1): NAGVMQNPRHLVRRRGQEARLRCSPMKGHSHVYWYRQLPEEGLKFMVYLQKENIIDESGMPKERFSAEFPKEGPSILRIQQVVRGDSAAYFCASSPPAGWDTEAFFGQGTRLTVV.

The rearrangement uses TRBV12-3 or TRBV12-4 and TRBJ1-1; TRBD1 matches 7 bases. The CDR3 runs 13 residues. V lost 7 bases and J lost 8; bases outside the gene matches: 10. The CDR3 nucleotides are TGTGCCAGCATCCGTGGACAGGTGACGGAAGCTTTCTTT. This encodes CASIRGQVTEAFF.

This clone came up once. This sequence joins TRBV5-1 and TRBJ2-5; TRBD1 aligns across 7 bases. Germline values: CDR1 SGHRS, CDR2 YFSETQ. Trimming removed 1 base from V and 1 base from J; junction bases left unmatched: 1. The length of the CDR3 is 14 residues. CDR3 nucleotides: TGCGCCAGCAGCTTGACAGGGGTCCAAGAGACCCAGTACTTC. This translates into CASSLTGVQETQYF.

The V gene is TRBV9, the J gene TRBJ2-3; D is undetermined. CDR1 SGDLS and CDR2 YYNGEE come from the germline V gene. With 1 base removed from V and 0 bases from J, the gap between germline ends came to 12 bases. This CDR3 spans 16 amino acids. Written as DNA, the CDR3 is TGTGCCAGCAGCGTATCTTTTGCTACTAGCACAGATACGCAGTATTTT. Translating it yields CASSVSFATSTDTQYF.

This clone was observed a few times. The chain recombines TRBV5-1 with TRBJ2-7; D not certain. Germline CDR1 reads SGHRS; CDR2 reads YFSETQ. The CDR3 runs to 12 residues. The ends were cut back, 4 bases at V and 5 bases at J, with 10 bases in the middle. CDR3 amino acids: CASSALDHEQYF. The CDR3 DNA follows: TGCGCCAGCAGCGCCCTTGACCACGAGCAGTACTTC.

The chain joins TRBV2 to TRBJ1-6, with TRBD1 matching over 7 bases. Germline V gene sequence: CDR1 SNHLY, CDR2 FYNNEI. CDR3 length equals 17 residues. V was pared by 6 bases and J by 5 bases, with 13 bases of the junction left unmatched. In nucleotides, the CDR3 is TGTGCCAGCAGCAAGAACTTACCGGGACAGAATAATTCACCCCTCCACTTT. Encoded protein: CASSKNLPGQNNSPLHF.